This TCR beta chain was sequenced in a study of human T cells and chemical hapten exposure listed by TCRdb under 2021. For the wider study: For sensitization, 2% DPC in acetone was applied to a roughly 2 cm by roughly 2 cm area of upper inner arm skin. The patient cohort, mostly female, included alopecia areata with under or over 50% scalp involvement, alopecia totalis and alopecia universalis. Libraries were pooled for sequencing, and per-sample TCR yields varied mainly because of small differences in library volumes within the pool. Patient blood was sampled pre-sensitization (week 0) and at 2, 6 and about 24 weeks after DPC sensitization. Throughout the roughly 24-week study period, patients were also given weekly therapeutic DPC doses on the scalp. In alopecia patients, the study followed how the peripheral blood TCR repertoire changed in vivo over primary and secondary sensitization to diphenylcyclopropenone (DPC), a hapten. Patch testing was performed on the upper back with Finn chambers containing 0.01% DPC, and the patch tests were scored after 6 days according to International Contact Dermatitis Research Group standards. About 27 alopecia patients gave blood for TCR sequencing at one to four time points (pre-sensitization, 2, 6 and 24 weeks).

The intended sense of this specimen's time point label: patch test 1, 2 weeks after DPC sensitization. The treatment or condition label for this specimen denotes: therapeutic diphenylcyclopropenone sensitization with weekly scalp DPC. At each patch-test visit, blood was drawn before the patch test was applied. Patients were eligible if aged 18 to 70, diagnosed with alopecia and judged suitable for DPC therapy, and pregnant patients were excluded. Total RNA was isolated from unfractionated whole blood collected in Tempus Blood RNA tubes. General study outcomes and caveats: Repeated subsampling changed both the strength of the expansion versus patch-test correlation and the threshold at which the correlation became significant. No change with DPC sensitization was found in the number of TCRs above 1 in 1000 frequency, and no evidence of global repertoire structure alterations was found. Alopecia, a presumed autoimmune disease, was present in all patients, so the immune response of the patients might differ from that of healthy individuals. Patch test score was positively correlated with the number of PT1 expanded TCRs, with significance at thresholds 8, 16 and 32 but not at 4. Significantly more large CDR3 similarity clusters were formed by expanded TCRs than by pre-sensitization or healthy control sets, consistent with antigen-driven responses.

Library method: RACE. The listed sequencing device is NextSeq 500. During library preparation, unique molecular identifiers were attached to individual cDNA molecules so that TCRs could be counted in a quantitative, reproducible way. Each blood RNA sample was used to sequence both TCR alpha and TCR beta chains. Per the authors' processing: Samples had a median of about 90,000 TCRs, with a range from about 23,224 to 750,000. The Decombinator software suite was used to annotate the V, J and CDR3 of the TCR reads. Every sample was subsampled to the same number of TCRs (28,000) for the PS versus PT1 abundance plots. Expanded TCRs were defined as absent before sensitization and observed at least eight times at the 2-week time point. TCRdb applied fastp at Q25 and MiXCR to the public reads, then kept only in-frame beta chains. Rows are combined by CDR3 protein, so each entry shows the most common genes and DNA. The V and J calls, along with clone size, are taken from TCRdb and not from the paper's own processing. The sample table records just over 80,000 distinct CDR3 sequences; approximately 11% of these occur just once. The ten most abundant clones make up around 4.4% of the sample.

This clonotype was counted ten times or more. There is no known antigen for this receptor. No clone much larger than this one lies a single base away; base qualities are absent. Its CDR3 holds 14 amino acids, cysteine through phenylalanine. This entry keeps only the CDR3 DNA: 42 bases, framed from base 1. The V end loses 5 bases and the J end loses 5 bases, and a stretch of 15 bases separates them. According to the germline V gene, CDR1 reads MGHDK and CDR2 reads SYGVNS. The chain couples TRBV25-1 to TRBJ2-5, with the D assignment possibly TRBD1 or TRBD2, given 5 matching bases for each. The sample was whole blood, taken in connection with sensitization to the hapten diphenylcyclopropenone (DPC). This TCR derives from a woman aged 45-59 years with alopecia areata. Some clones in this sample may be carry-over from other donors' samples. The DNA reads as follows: TGTGCCAGCAGTTCCCCGGCCGAGGGGGAGACCCAGTACTTC. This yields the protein CASSSPAEGETQYF.